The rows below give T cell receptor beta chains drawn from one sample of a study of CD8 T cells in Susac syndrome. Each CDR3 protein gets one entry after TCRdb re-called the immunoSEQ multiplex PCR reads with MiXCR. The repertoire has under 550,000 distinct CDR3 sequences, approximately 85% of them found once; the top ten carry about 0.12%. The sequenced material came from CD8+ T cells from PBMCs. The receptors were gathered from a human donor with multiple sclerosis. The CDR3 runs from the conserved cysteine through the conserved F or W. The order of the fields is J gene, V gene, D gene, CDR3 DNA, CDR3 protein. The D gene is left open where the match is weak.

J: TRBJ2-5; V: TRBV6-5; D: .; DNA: TGTGCCAGCAGTCCAGTTGGACGAGAGACCCAGTACTTC; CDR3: CASSPVGRETQYF
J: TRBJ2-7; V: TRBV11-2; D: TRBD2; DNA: TGTGCCAGCAGCTTTGGGGGGGTCTACGAGCAGTACTTC; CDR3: CASSFGGVYEQYF
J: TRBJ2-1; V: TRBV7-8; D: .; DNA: TGTGCCAGCAACCCGTACGGCGTCTCCTACAATGAGCAGTTCTTC; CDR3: CASNPYGVSYNEQFF
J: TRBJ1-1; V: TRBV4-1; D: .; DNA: TGCGCCAGCAGCCAAGAGGGGAAGAGGACTGAAGCTTTCTTT; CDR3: CASSQEGKRTEAFF
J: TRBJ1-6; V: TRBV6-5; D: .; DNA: TGTGCCAGCAGTTACACAACACCGGGACCAAATAATTCACCCCTCCACTTT; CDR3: CASSYTTPGPNNSPLHF
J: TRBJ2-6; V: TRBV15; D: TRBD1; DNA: TGTGCCACCAGCGTCTCAGGGGGACCCCTCTGGGCCAACGTCCTGACTTTC; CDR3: CATSVSGGPLWANVLTF
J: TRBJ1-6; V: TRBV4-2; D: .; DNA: TGTGCCAGCAGCTACGTTTTAAAGGGTGAAAATTCACCCCTCCACTTT; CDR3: CASSYVLKGENSPLHF
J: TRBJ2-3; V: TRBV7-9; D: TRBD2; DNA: TGTGCCAGCAGCTCACCACTAGCGGGTACAGATACGCAGTATTTT; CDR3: CASSSPLAGTDTQYF
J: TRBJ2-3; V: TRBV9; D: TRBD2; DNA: TGTGCCAGCAGCTCTGGACTACTAGCGGGAGGGCAGGAATTCACAGATACGCAGTATTTT; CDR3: CASSSGLLAGGQEFTDTQYF
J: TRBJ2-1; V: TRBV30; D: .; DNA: TGTGCCTGGAGTGTAATTGGGGGAAGCGAGCAGTTCTTC; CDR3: CAWSVIGGSEQFF
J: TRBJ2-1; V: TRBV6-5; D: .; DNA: TGTGCCAGCAGTTACAGGGGCAGCTCCAATGAGCAGTTCTTC; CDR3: CASSYRGSSNEQFF
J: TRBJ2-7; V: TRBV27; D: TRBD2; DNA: TGTGCCAGCAGTCTCCAGCGGGGGGGAACCTACGAGCAGTACTTC; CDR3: CASSLQRGGTYEQYF
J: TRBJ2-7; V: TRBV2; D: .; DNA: TGTGCCAGCAGTAGCACACAGGGACGGGAGCAGTACTTC; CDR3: CASSSTQGREQYF
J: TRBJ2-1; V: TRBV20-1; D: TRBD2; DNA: TGCAGCGTAGCGGGAGGGCCGAGCTCCTACAATGAGCAGTTCTTC; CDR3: CSVAGGPSSYNEQFF
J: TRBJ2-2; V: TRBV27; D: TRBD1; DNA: TGTGCCAGCAGTTTAGCAGGGGGCGCGTGGACCGGGGAGCTGTTTTTT; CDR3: CASSLAGGAWTGELFF